The 15 T cell receptor beta chains below come from one sample, sequenced in a study of control samples from healthy donors and cancer patients. TCRdb keeps only in-frame clones here, not all; method: immunoSEQ multiplex PCR. Of over 100,000 clones detected, roughly 90% appear once; the ten largest clones hold roughly 18%. The sequenced sample consisted of blood. The receptors stem from a woman in her forties or fifties in good health.

V is TRBV6-5 and J is TRBJ2-7; 7 positions agree with TRBD2. This CDR3 is 13 amino acids long. Germline V gives CDR1 MNHEY, CDR2 SVGAGI. The V segment lost 6 bases and the J segment 10 bases; nucleotides outside the gene matches: 12. The CDR3 loop reads CASRRSWGGDQYV. CDR3 DNA sequence: TGTGCCAGCAGACGATCGTGGGGAGGGGATCAGTACGTC.

This clone was detected a few times. The chain carries TRBV19 and TRBJ2-3; the match to TRBD2 covers 11 bases. The germline gives CDR1 LNHDA, CDR2 SQIVND (reference sequence). This CDR3 has 16 amino acids. V dropped 6 bases and J dropped 0; count of bases not matched to a gene: 5. The CDR3 reads CASSKRTSGSTDTQYF. The CDR3 DNA is TGTGCCAGTAGCAAGAGGACTAGCGGGAGCACAGATACGCAGTATTTT.

V usage is TRBV2 and J usage is TRBJ2-1, with TRBD1 identical over 9 bases. The ends lost 10 bases at V and 2 bases at J; junction bases unmatched: 3. The CDR3 loop spans 13 amino acids. Germline CDR1 SNHLY, CDR2 FYNNEI. The CDR3, as DNA: TGTGCCACCGGGACAGGGACCTACAATGAGCAGTTCTTC. Translation: CATGTGTYNEQFF.

This clone was detected once. J is TRBJ1-1 and V is TRBV9, with D possibly being TRBD1 (5 bases). The CDR3 is made up of 14 amino acids. Germline lookup yields CDR1 SGDLS and CDR2 YYNGEE. V was trimmed by 0 bases and J by 5 bases, leaving 11 bases between them. The CDR3 loop reads CASSVDGKGTEAFF. CDR3 nucleotides: TGTGCCAGCAGCGTAGATGGCAAGGGGACTGAAGCTTTCTTT.

Here the CDR3 reads CASSLGAGTSGDEQFF. The DNA of the CDR3 is TGTGCCAGCAGCTTAGGGGCGGGGACTAGCGGGGATGAGCAGTTCTTC. The V call is TRBV11-1, the J call TRBJ2-1; 13 positions match TRBD2. The trim removed 1 base at V and 8 bases at J, leaving 5 bases unmatched. From germline, CDR1 is SGHAT and CDR2 FQDESV (reference sequence). The CDR3 consists of 16 residues.

This chain links TRBV4-1 with TRBJ1-3, with TRBD1 identical over 10 bases. CDR3 size: 17 residues. V lost 1 base and J lost 1; bases outside the gene matches: 4. Germline CDR1 reads MGHRA; CDR2 reads YSYEKL. CDR3 in DNA: TGCGCCAGCAGCCAAGTACCGGGACAGGGGTCTGGAAACACCATATATTTT. Its translation: CASSQVPGQGSGNTIYF.

The CDR3 reads CASSYLGPSGVNEQFF. For the CDR3, the DNA is TGTGCCAGCAGTTACTTGGGACCTAGCGGGGTAAATGAGCAGTTCTTC. This chain joins TRBV6-5 and TRBJ2-1, with 9 bases identical to TRBD2. Germline-derived CDR1 and CDR2 are MNHEY and SVGAGI. After removal of 1 base from V and 7 bases from J, the junction contained 8 bases not matched to a gene. This CDR3 is built from 16 residues.

This clone was seen a few times. The chain recombines TRBV2 with TRBJ2-7; D is possibly TRBD1 (5 bases). V was shortened by 2 bases and J by 2 bases, with 7 bases between the two germline ends. Germline V gives CDR1 SNHLY, CDR2 FYNNEI. CDR3 size: 13 residues. In DNA, the CDR3 is TGTGCCAGCAGTGAACAAGGGGCCTACGAGCAGTACTTC. Residues: CASSEQGAYEQYF. The whole variable domain, remainder taken from reference TRBV2 and TRBJ2-7, is EPEVTQTPSHQVTQMGQEVILRCVPISNHLYFYWYRQILGQKVEFLVSFYNNEISEKSEIFDDQFSVERPDGSNFTLKIRSTKLEDSAMYFCASSEQGAYEQYFGPGTRLTVT.

The chain couples TRBV6-5 to TRBJ1-5; 9 bases map to TRBD1. Germline values: CDR1 MNHEY, CDR2 SVGAGI. CDR3 length: 13 residues. Unmatched junction bases numbered 1, after V lost 6 bases and J lost 4 bases. The CDR3 region has the DNA TGTGCCAGCAGGGGGACAGGGAATCAGCCCCAGCATTTT. As protein: CASRGTGNQPQHF.

The chain employs TRBV11-2 and TRBJ1-2; no firm D call. Germline V gene lookup returns CDR1 SGHAT and CDR2 FQNNGV. This CDR3 contains 15 residues. The V end lost 1 base, the J end lost 4 bases, and 13 bases lay between the germline ends. The CDR3 loop reads CASSLGWESVYGYTF. The DNA of the CDR3 is TGTGCCAGCAGCTTAGGGTGGGAATCGGTCTATGGCTACACCTTC. The variable domain in full, with the rest retrieved from reference TRBV11-2 and TRBJ1-2, is EAGVAQSPRYKIIEKRQSVAFWCNPISGHATLYWYQQILGQGPKLLIQFQNNGVVDDSQLPKDRFSAERLKGVDSTLKIQPAKLEDSAVYLCASSLGWESVYGYTFGSGTRLTVV.

V is TRBV7-9 and J is TRBJ1-2; D is perhaps TRBD1 (5 bases). This CDR3 comprises 13 residues. V was pared by 7 bases and J by 8 bases, with 17 bases between. Per the germline V gene, CDR1 is SEHNR and CDR2 is FQNEAQ (reference sequence). In DNA, the CDR3 is TGTGCCAGCAACAGCTTAGATAGGGGCGGCTACACCTTC. Protein: CASNSLDRGGYTF.

This rearrangement joins TRBV5-1 to TRBJ2-3, with D perhaps being TRBD1 or TRBD2 (5 bases each). The length of the CDR3 is 18 residues. The V gene's germline CDR1 is SGHRS and CDR2 YFSETQ. V lost 4 bases, J lost 4 bases, and 25 bases lay in between. The chain's CDR3 is CASSRLVQGVAGSDTQYF. The CDR3 coding sequence is TGCGCCAGCAGCCGACTGGTGCAGGGAGTCGCAGGTTCAGATACGCAGTATTTT.

The V call is TRBV7-9, the J call TRBJ1-3, with 9 positions matching TRBD1. The CDR3 totals 17 residues. Germline CDR1 reads SEHNR; CDR2 reads FQNEAQ (reference sequence). The J segment lost 6 bases and the V segment lost 4 bases, leaving 13 bases of the junction unmatched. CDR3 DNA: TGTGCCAGCAGCTCCTTTAATCCCGGGACAGGGACAAACACCATATATTTT. It specifies CASSSFNPGTGTNTIYF.

The J gene is TRBJ1-3, the V gene TRBV6-6; D gene uncertain. Deletions cut 6 bases from V and 4 bases from J, with 10 bases between. Germline V gene lookup returns CDR1 MNHNY and CDR2 SVGAGI (reference sequence). This CDR3 has 13 amino acids. CDR3 residues: CASRPSSGNTIYF. CDR3 DNA sequence: TGTGCCAGCAGGCCCTCCTCCGGAAACACCATATATTTT.

The CDR3 bases are TGCGCCAGCAGCTGGCCCCAGGGGGTCGGGAACACTGAAGCTTTCTTT. It translates to CASSWPQGVGNTEAFF. The chain combines TRBV5-1 with TRBJ1-1, with 7 bases lining up with TRBD1. Germline V lookup: CDR1 SGHRS, CDR2 YFSETQ. Trimming cost V 3 bases and J 1 base; bases outside gene matches: 9. This CDR3 contains 16 residues.